This T cell receptor (beta chain) was identified in a study of PD-1 blockade in mismatch repair-deficient tumors. Whole-study context: Enrolled about 2012-2016, patients had progressing, pretreated mismatch repair-deficient cancers of 12 to 13 types. General study results and limits: After pembrolizumab, tumor-resident clones rose rapidly, then generally contracted before radiologic responses.

To note about this clone: Its antigen is not known.

Every patient had mismatch repair deficiency by PCR or immunohistochemistry. TCRs were sequenced from a few patients responding to pembrolizumab. Here immunoSEQ multiplex PCR was the method, and the copy in TCRdb shows in-frame clones only, minus some. The profile covers roughly 130,000 clones, with 88% appearing a single time and about an eighth taken by the ten largest. Germline CDR1 reads MNHEY; CDR2 reads SVGAGI. V lost 4 bases and J lost 4, with 14 bases in between. CDR3 length: 14 residues. Specimen: peripheral blood, collected 70 to 72 weeks after starting pembrolizumab. J is TRBJ2-7 and V is TRBV6-5, with D possibly called TRBD1 or TRBD2 (5 bases each). This TCR came from an adult with mismatch repair-deficient cancer. The CDR3 reads CASSLGQGVYEQYF. DNA for the CDR3: TGTGCCAGCAGTTTGGGGCAGGGAGTTTACGAGCAGTACTTC.